Shown below are 15 T cell receptor beta chains from a single sample sequenced in a study of cytomegalovirus exposure and HLA in healthy donors. PCR employed 60 Vbeta and 13 Jbeta primers. TCRdb keeps only in-frame clones here, not all; method: immunoSEQ multiplex PCR. The sample holds about 48,000 clones. Input material: PBMCs. Every receptor here comes from a woman in her thirties or forties in good health and CMV-seronegative.

This chain uses TRBV7-9 with TRBJ1-2; 8 nucleotides agree with TRBD1. The CDR3 covers 18 residues. CDR1 SEHNR and CDR2 FQNEAQ come from the germline V gene (reference sequence). J gave up 0 bases and V 4 bases, and 13 bases lay outside the gene matches. The DNA of the CDR3 is TGTGCCAGCAGCTCTCTGAGGACAGGGAGAGGGGCTAACTATGGCTACACCTTC. Residues: CASSSLRTGRGANYGYTF.

The chain has TRBV18 and TRBJ2-1; 8 positions agree with TRBD2. Unmatched junction bases numbered 4, after V lost 3 bases and J lost 0 bases. The germline gives CDR1 KGHSH, CDR2 LQKENI. The CDR3 loop spans 16 amino acids. CDR3 residues: CASSPTGTSSYNEQFF. The DNA for the CDR3 is TGTGCCAGCTCACCTACCGGGACTAGCTCCTACAATGAGCAGTTCTTC.

Details on this clone: Other DNA sequences in this sample translate to the same CDR3. The chain joins TRBV20-1 to TRBJ2-7; D is ambiguous. This CDR3 contains 10 residues. V lost 6 bases and J lost 2, with 5 bases in between. Germline CDR1 and CDR2: DFQATT and SNEGSKA (reference sequence). CDR3 DNA sequence: TGCAGTGCCCTCGCCTACGAGCAGTACTTC. It translates to CSALAYEQYF.

With regard to this clone: At one boundary the junction diverges from the germline segment, which might be a read error. The gene calls are TRBV18 and TRBJ2-3; D is unresolved. Per germline, CDR1 KGHSH and CDR2 LQKENI. The CDR3 runs to 13 residues. The CDR3 bases are TGTGCCAGCTCACCACAAGAAGGAGATGCGCAGTATTTT. Translated: CASSPQEGDAQYF.

The rearrangement uses TRBV9 and TRBJ1-2; 12 bases fit TRBD1. This CDR3 region has 17 residues. The junction had 3 bases not matched to a gene; V was cut back by 0 bases and J by 0 bases. Germline lookup yields CDR1 SGDLS and CDR2 YYNGEE. The CDR3 region has the DNA TGTGCCAGCAGCGTAGACGGGACAGGGGGCTCTAACTATGGCTACACCTTC. As protein: CASSVDGTGGSNYGYTF.

Concerning this clone: At one end, the junction sequence differs from germline, possibly due to a read error. This sample also contains other DNA sequences that code for the same CDR3. The chain uses TRBV5-4 and TRBJ1-6; tentatively, D is TRBD1 (6 bases). CDR1 SGHNT and CDR2 YYREEE come from the germline V gene (reference sequence). The CDR3 totals 13 residues. The CDR3 DNA follows: TGTGCCAGCAGCATGGACAGCAGCTCACCCCTACACTTT. Protein sequence: CASSMDSSSPLHF.

The chain joins TRBV4-1 to TRBJ1-4; D remains unclear. There are 15 residues in the CDR3. Germline V gene lookup returns CDR1 MGHRA and CDR2 YSYEKL. Deletions cut 3 bases from V and 7 bases from J, with 15 bases between. The DNA for the CDR3 is TGCGCCAGCAGCCAGTACGGGTCCTATGGTGAAAAACTGTTTTTT. Protein sequence: CASSQYGSYGEKLFF.

The chain carries TRBV30 and TRBJ2-2, with D tentatively TRBD2 (5 bases). The V and J ends lost 0 bases and 6 bases respectively, with 8 bases between them. Per the germline V gene, CDR1 is GTSNPN and CDR2 is SVGIG (reference sequence). This CDR3 contains 13 residues. Here the CDR3 DNA reads TGTGCCTGGAGTGTAGGTAGCGCCGGGGAGCTGTTTTTT. The encoded protein is CAWSVGSAGELFF.

The CDR3 region is CASSYGRSGNTIYF. The CDR3 nucleotides read TGTGCCAGCAGTTACGGCAGGTCAGGAAACACCATATATTTT. The chain carries TRBV6-5 and TRBJ1-3; D unclear. Germline V CDR1 and CDR2: MNHEY, SVGAGI. This CDR3 comprises 14 residues. The V and J ends lost 2 bases and 4 bases respectively, with 9 bases between them.

The V call is TRBV19, the J call TRBJ1-5, with TRBD1 identical over 7 bases. Losses at the gene ends were 1 base for V and 7 bases for J; bases not matched to a gene: 4. The CDR3 spans 14 residues. The germline CDR1 and CDR2 sequences are LNHDA and SQIVND (reference sequence). The CDR3 nucleotides read TGTGCCAGTAGTATAGGATACAGGGGCCAGCCCCAGCATTTT. Protein sequence: CASSIGYRGQPQHF.

In the case of this clone: At one boundary the junction diverges from the germline segment, which might be a read error. The rearrangement uses TRBV4-1 and TRBJ1-1, with D maybe TRBD1 (5 bases). Looked up from germline, CDR1 is MGHRA and CDR2 is YSYEKL. The CDR3 sequence is 16 residues long. CDR3 amino acids: CASSQAGGSMNTEDFF. CDR3 in DNA: TGCGCCAGCAGCCAAGCGGGGGGTAGCATGAACACTGAAGATTTCTTT.

Comments on this clone: The junction departs from the called germline gene at one end, perhaps through a read error. The chain combines TRBV9 with TRBJ2-3; D ambiguous. The CDR3 has 12 amino acids. CDR1 is SGDLS and CDR2 is YYNGEE in the germline V gene. The CDR3 loop is CASRVGQDTQYF. The CDR3 DNA is TGTGCCAGCAGAGTAGGTCAAGATACGCAGTATTTT. Looking up the rest from reference TRBV9 and TRBJ2-3 gives the full variable domain: DSGVTQTPKHLITATGQRVTLRCSPRSGDLSVYWYQQSLDQGLQFLIQYYNGEERAKGNILERFSAQQFPDLHSELNLSSLELGDSALYFCASRVGQDTQYFGPGTRLTVL.

The chain is built from TRBV15 and TRBJ2-3; D unclear. CDR1 and CDR2 from the germline V gene are LNHNV and YYDKDF (reference sequence). Trimming stripped 0 bases from V and 2 bases from J, with 9 bases between. The CDR3 length is 15 residues. CDR3 protein: CATSRDRALTDTQYF. The CDR3 region has the DNA TGTGCCACCAGCAGAGATCGAGCTCTCACAGATACGCAGTATTTT.

Worth noting for this clone: A junction boundary mismatches the germline segment, possibly from a read error. The chain is built from TRBV7-9 and TRBJ1-2; 8 positions agree with TRBD1. The length of the CDR3 is 15 residues. CDR1 is SEHNR, CDR2 FQNEAQ, per germline (reference sequence). The CDR3 here is CASSPLGQGGIIFAF. The CDR3 nucleotides are TGTGCCAGCAGCCCGCTAGGACAGGGAGGGATTATTTTCGCCTTC.

This chain joins TRBV5-6 and TRBJ1-1; D perhaps matches TRBD1 (5 bases). The CDR3 is made up of 14 amino acids. The germline V gene encodes CDR1 SGHDT and CDR2 YYEEEE. V was clipped by 4 bases and J by 1 base, with 11 bases between them. The CDR3 region is CASSPGLRNTEAFF. Written as DNA, the CDR3 is TGTGCCAGCAGCCCGGGACTTCGGAACACTGAAGCTTTCTTT.